The rows below give T cell receptor beta chains drawn from one sample of a study of cytomegalovirus exposure and HLA in healthy donors. Using immunoSEQ multiplex PCR, the repertoire was profiled, and TCRdb retains in-frame clones only, with some absent. The repertoire has 150,000 to 200,000 clones, 65% to 85% of them found once; the top ten carry 6.3%. Specimen: PBMCs. Receptors originate from a male donor in good health and CMV-seropositive. Each CDR3 is given with its conserved first and last residue. The D gene is left open where the match is weak. Only part of the rows carry a size: once, few, many, or a class if the clone is expanded.

J,V,D,size,CDR3,DNA
TRBJ1-1,TRBV9,.,few,CASRSFTEAFF,TGTGCCAGCAGGTCATTCACTGAAGCTTTCTTT
TRBJ2-7,TRBV27,.,.,CASSAEGFHEQYF,TGTGCCAGCAGTGCGGAGGGGTTCCACGAGCAGTACTTC
TRBJ1-6,TRBV2,.,.,CASSEGGGGYSPLHF,TGTGCCAGCAGTGAAGGCGGGGGCGGGTATTCACCCCTCCACTTT
TRBJ2-7,TRBV29-1,TRBD1,.,CSVDFGQGVGSYEQYF,TGCAGCGTTGATTTCGGACAGGGGGTGGGTTCCTACGAGCAGTACTTC
TRBJ1-2,TRBV5-4,TRBD1,.,CASSLTGTTNYGYTF,TGTGCCAGCAGCCTGACAGGGACCACTAACTATGGCTACACCTTC
TRBJ1-2,TRBV2,TRBD1,.,CASSRQGLSYGYTF,TGTGCCAGCAGTAGACAGGGACTGTCCTATGGCTACACCTTC
TRBJ1-2,TRBV27,TRBD1,.,CASSLTGKGYGYTF,TGTGCCAGCAGCCTGACAGGGAAGGGGTATGGCTACACCTTC
TRBJ1-2,TRBV6-5,.,.,CASSYSTLGGYGYTF,TGTGCCAGCAGTTACTCGACACTGGGGGGCTATGGCTACACCTTC
TRBJ2-2,TRBV7-3,TRBD2,few,CASSLKVHGRAADTGELFF,TGTGCCAGCAGCTTAAAAGTTCACGGGAGGGCCGCGGACACCGGGGAGCTGTTTTTT
TRBJ1-5,TRBV10-3,.,.,CAISESGGGQPQHF,TGTGCCATCAGTGAGTCTGGGGGGGGTCAGCCCCAGCATTTT
TRBJ2-1,TRBV2,.,.,CASTYRDNSNEQFF,TGTGCCAGCACCTACCGGGACAACTCTAATGAGCAGTTCTTC
TRBJ2-4,TRBV7-9,TRBD2,.,CSSSFFNKGGSAKNIQYF,TGTTCCAGCAGCTTTTTCAACAAGGGCGGGAGCGCCAAAAACATTCAGTACTTC
TRBJ1-1,TRBV7-9,.,.,CASSMDSTEAFF,TGTGCCAGCAGCATGGACAGCACTGAAGCTTTCTTT
TRBJ2-7,TRBV5-1,TRBD1,.,CASSFGTGIYEQYF,TGCGCCAGCAGCTTCGGGACAGGGATCTACGAGCAGTACTTC
TRBJ2-1,TRBV7-3,.,.,CASSFRDSFNEQFF,TGTGCCAGCAGCTTCCGGGACTCCTTCAATGAGCAGTTCTTC
TRBJ2-7,TRBV4-3,TRBD1,.,CASSARGQGTYEQYF,TGCGCCAGCAGCGCCCGGGGACAGGGTACCTACGAGCAGTACTTC
TRBJ1-4,TRBV4-3,.,.,CASSQIRGREKLFF,TGCGCCAGCAGCCAAATCAGGGGTCGGGAAAAACTGTTTTTT
TRBJ1-2,TRBV30,.,.,CAWSVRGGYGYTF,TGTGCCTGGAGTGTTAGAGGCGGGTATGGCTACACCTTC
TRBJ2-7,TRBV11-1,TRBD2,.,CASSQGTSGRYEQYF,TGTGCCAGCAGCCAGGGGACTAGCGGGAGATACGAGCAGTACTTC
TRBJ1-1,TRBV11-1,.,.,CASSLERLAEAFF,TGTGCCAGCAGCTTGGAGCGCTTGGCTGAAGCTTTCTTT
TRBJ2-5,TRBV11-3,TRBD2,.,CASSPGLAGAGGETQYF,TGTGCCAGCAGCCCGGGACTAGCGGGAGCAGGGGGTGAGACCCAGTACTTC
TRBJ2-1,TRBV30,TRBD2,.,CARSGSAYNEQFF,TGTGCCCGTAGCGGGAGCGCCTACAATGAGCAGTTCTTC
TRBJ2-3,TRBV29-1,TRBD2,.,CSVDLNSLAGGTDTQYF,TGCAGCGTTGACCTAAATTCACTAGCGGGGGGTACAGATACGCAGTATTTT
TRBJ1-1,TRBV5-1,.,.,CASSWGVGFGTEAFF,TGCGCCAGCAGCTGGGGGGTGGGCTTTGGGACTGAAGCTTTCTTT
TRBJ1-2,TRBV30,TRBD1,once,CAWRTGYGYTF,TGTGCCTGGAGGACAGGGTATGGCTACACCTTC
TRBJ2-3,TRBV5-4,.,.,CASSPTIDSTDTQYF,TGTGCCAGCAGCCCTACTATAGACAGCACAGATACGCAGTATTTT
TRBJ1-6,TRBV27,.,.,CASSLGQGGSPLHF,TGTGCCAGCAGTTTAGGCCAGGGCGGATCACCCCTCCACTTT
TRBJ2-7,TRBV27,.,.,CASSHGETYEQYF,TGTGCCAGCAGTCACGGGGAAACCTACGAGCAGTACTTC
TRBJ1-5,TRBV6-8,TRBD1,.,CASTLTGVNQPQHF,TGTGCCAGCACCCTGACAGGGGTCAATCAGCCCCAGCATTTT
TRBJ1-1,TRBV7-6,TRBD1,.,CASSYPTGENTEAFF,TGTGCCAGCAGCTACCCGACAGGGGAGAACACTGAAGCTTTCTTT
TRBJ2-1,TRBV5-1,TRBD2,.,CASSATSDHYNEQFF,TGCGCCAGCAGCGCCACTAGCGACCACTACAATGAGCAGTTCTTC
TRBJ2-1,TRBV5-1,.,.,CASSLGGDYNEQFF,TGCGCCAGCAGCTTGGGGGGGGACTACAATGAGCAGTTCTTC
TRBJ1-6,TRBV5-1,.,.,CASSYPGEGYNSPLHF,TGCGCCAGCAGCTACCCCGGGGAGGGGTATAATTCACCCCTCCACTTT
TRBJ2-2,TRBV4-3,TRBD1,.,CASSHLAAGTGFTGELFF,TGCGCCAGCAGCCACCTAGCCGCCGGGACAGGGTTCACCGGGGAGCTGTTTTTT
TRBJ1-2,TRBV6-5,.,.,CASSETRRVGYTF,TGTGCCAGCAGTGAGACACGGAGGGTTGGCTACACCTTC
TRBJ1-1,TRBV7-3,.,.,CASSLTGKTEAFF,TGTGCCAGCAGCTTAACCGGGAAAACTGAAGCTTTCTTT
TRBJ2-2,TRBV2,.,.,CASNGQSGNTGELFF,TGTGCCAGCAATGGACAATCGGGTAACACCGGGGAGCTGTTTTTT
TRBJ1-4,TRBV9,.,.,CASSEGGGAGKLFF,TGTGCCAGCAGCGAAGGGGGGGGAGCCGGGAAACTGTTTTTT